Listed below are T cell receptor beta chains from one sample, sequenced in a study of blood T cell repertoires in COVID-19. Sequenced by immunoSEQ multiplex PCR; TCRdb stores in-frame clones only, minus some. The sample yields 200,000 to 300,000 clones, about 91% seen once. Sequencing used PBMCs or T cells enriched from blood (not recorded which). These receptors all stem from a woman between 35 and 50 years old with acute COVID-19. Both conserved end residues are part of each CDR3. A D gene is named only where the DNA matches it firmly. Size values are once, few and many counts, or a class for expanded clones, and some rows have none.

>TRBV11-3|TRBJ1-3|-|-
TGTGCCAGCAGCTTAGGTTTTTACTCTGGAAACACCATATATTTT
CASSLGFYSGNTIYF
>TRBV16|TRBJ1-2|-|-
TGTGCCAGCAGCCCCCGTCGAGTAGCTAACTATGGCTACACCTTC
CASSPRRVANYGYTF
>TRBV30|TRBJ1-2|-|-
TGTGCCTGGAGTGTGCAGGGAAGGGCAGGAGGCTACACCTTC
CAWSVQGRAGGYTF
>TRBV10-3|TRBJ2-1|-|TRBD2
TGTGCCATCACTAGAAAAGCGGGAGGGGTCCACAATGAGCAGTTCTTC
CAITRKAGGVHNEQFF
>TRBV11-3|TRBJ1-1|-|-
TGTGCCAGCAGCTTGGTAGAGAACACTGAAGCTTTCTTT
CASSLVENTEAFF
>TRBV5-1|TRBJ2-5|once|-
TGCGCCAGCAGTCGTAGTAGAGGGAACCAAGAGACCCAGTACTTC
CASSRSRGNQETQYF
>TRBV2|TRBJ1-1|-|TRBD1
TGTGCCAGCAGTGGGGACAGGGGTTCCAACACTGAAGCTTTCTTT
CASSGDRGSNTEAFF
>TRBV10-3|TRBJ1-3|-|-
TGTGCCATCAGTGATTACTTCGATCGTACGGGGTCTGGAAACACCATATATTTT
CAISDYFDRTGSGNTIYF
>TRBV24-1|TRBJ2-7|-|-
TGTGCCACCAGTGATTTGAACGGCTACGAGCAGTACTTC
CATSDLNGYEQYF
>TRBV5-4|TRBJ2-1|-|TRBD2
TGTGCCAGCAGCTTGGCCGCTAGCGGGTACAATGAGCAGTTCTTC
CASSLAASGYNEQFF
>TRBV5-1|TRBJ2-2|-|TRBD1
TGCGCCAGCACGGACAGGGCGAACACCGGGGAGCTGTTTTTT
CASTDRANTGELFF
>TRBV2|TRBJ1-1|-|-
TGTGCCAGCAGTGCCCAGGGTCAAAACACTGAAGCTTTCTTT
CASSAQGQNTEAFF
>TRBV13|TRBJ2-1|-|-
TGTGCCAGCCGGGAGTCACCCTACAATGAGCAGTTCTTC
CASRESPYNEQFF
>TRBV27|TRBJ1-1|-|-
TGTGCCAGCAGTTTAGATCCCGGGGGGGACACTGAAGCTTTCTTT
CASSLDPGGDTEAFF
>TRBV4-3|TRBJ1-1|-|TRBD1
TGCGCCAGCAGCCAGTACAGGGGCATGAACACTGAAGCTTTCTTT
CASSQYRGMNTEAFF
>TRBV5-1|TRBJ2-1|-|TRBD1
TGCGCCAGCAGCTTGGGACAGGGTACCAATGAGCAGTTCTTC
CASSLGQGTNEQFF
>TRBV5-1|TRBJ1-1|-|-
TGCGCCAGCAGCTTGGCCCCGGGGGACACTGAAGCTTTCTTT
CASSLAPGDTEAFF
>TRBV7-2|TRBJ2-5|-|TRBD2
TGTGCCAGCAGCCTATGGGGGGGAGTGGGAGAGACCCAGTACTTC
CASSLWGGVGETQYF
>TRBV9|TRBJ1-6|-|TRBD1
TGTGCCAGCAGCCACCAACAGGGGGAAGGCTCCTATAATTCACCCCTCCACTTT
CASSHQQGEGSYNSPLHF
>TRBV25-1|TRBJ1-4|few|TRBD1
TGTGCCAGCAGCCCAGGGGGCGGGACATTTTTT
CASSPGGGTFF
>TRBV7-8|TRBJ2-1|-|TRBD1
TGTGCCAGCAGCCAAACAGGGGTAGGCTACAATGAGCAGTTCTTC
CASSQTGVGYNEQFF
>TRBV2|TRBJ1-1|-|-
TGTGCCAGCAGTGATCAGGGCCCAATTGAAGCTTTCTTT
CASSDQGPIEAFF
>TRBV14|TRBJ2-7|-|-
TGTGCCAGCAGCCCACACCATGACAGGTCCTCCTACGAGCAGTACTTC
CASSPHHDRSSYEQYF
>TRBV19|TRBJ2-2|-|-
TGTGCCAGTAGTCCCGACAGGCAAAACACCGGGGAGCTGTTTTTT
CASSPDRQNTGELFF
>TRBV6-5|TRBJ1-3|-|-
TGTGCCAGCAGTTACTCCGGGTCTGGAAACACCATATATTTT
CASSYSGSGNTIYF
>TRBV6-2/TRBV6-3|TRBJ2-7|-|-
TGTGCCAGCAGTTACTCCAGTCCCTACGAGCAGTACTTC
CASSYSSPYEQYF